The TCR beta chain under discussion was sequenced for a study of cytomegalovirus exposure and HLA in healthy donors. Losses at the gene ends were 8 bases for V and 1 base for J; bases not matched to a gene: 5. The V gene's germline CDR1 is MNHNS and CDR2 SASEGT. The CDR3 spans 14 residues. Amplification used 60 Vbeta primers and 13 Jbeta primers. Here immunoSEQ multiplex PCR was the method, and the copy in TCRdb shows in-frame clones only, minus some. Counted here are some 220,000 clones, about 85% occurring once; the ten biggest clones make up 0.2% to 0.3%. The rearrangement joins TRBV6-1 to TRBJ1-3; 7 nucleotides align to TRBD1. The sample comprised PBMCs. The clonotype comes from a girl aged 2 to 10 in good health and CMV-seronegative. As DNA, the CDR3 is TGTGCCAGCCGTCAGACAGGGTCTGGAAACACCATATATTTT. Its translation: CASRQTGSGNTIYF.